What follows are 11 T cell receptor beta chains derived from one specimen sequenced in a study of quantifying T cell responses using KT2 cells. The wider study: Reverse transcription used primers in the TCR alpha and beta constant regions.

The cDNA 3' end received a ligated oligonucleotide with a UMI. First-round PCR used around 4 cycles and beta primers RC1.1 and RC1.2 covering TRBC1 and TRBC2. MiXCR, applied by TCRdb to the UMI-ligation and nested PCR reads, yields one record per CDR3 protein. The data contain around 56,000 distinct CDR3 sequences, roughly 12% of them singletons. Material: PBMCs spiked with cells of the T cell clone KT2. The source of these receptors is a human donor.

The J gene is TRBJ1-5, the V gene TRBV12-3 or TRBV12-4; D unresolved. Trimming cost V 3 bases and J 2 bases, with 11 bases left between them. This CDR3 has 15 residues. The CDR3 DNA reads as TGTGCCAGCAGTTTTGGGGAGTGGGGCAATCAGCCCCAGCATTTT. This encodes CASSFGEWGNQPQHF.

In this sample, this clonotype turned up many times. The chain combines TRBV11-2 with TRBJ1-4, with 7 bases that match TRBD1. V lost 4 bases, J lost 4 bases, and 12 bases stayed unmatched. CDR1 and CDR2 from the germline V gene are SGHAT and FQNNGV. CDR3 length equals 17 residues. The CDR3 is CASSSGGSVQNNEKLFF. CDR3 nucleotide sequence: TGTGCCAGCAGCTCAGGGGGGTCGGTACAGAATAATGAAAAACTGTTTTTT.

This clonotype appeared a few times. This chain uses TRBV6-1 with TRBJ2-1; D not resolved. This CDR3 contains 15 residues. Germline V gene data show CDR1 as MNHNS and CDR2 as SASEGT. Trimming removed 4 bases from V and 0 bases from J, with 10 bases in between. CDR3 in amino acids: CASSAAPRSYNEQFF. CDR3 DNA: TGTGCCAGCAGTGCGGCCCCCCGCTCCTACAATGAGCAGTTCTTC.

This clonotype was picked up a small number of times. The J gene is TRBJ1-2, the V gene TRBV7-2; no clear D. The CDR3 loop spans 13 amino acids. The germline gives CDR1 SGHTA, CDR2 FQGNSA. The V end was cut by 7 bases, the J end by 6 bases, with 15 bases between. CDR3 DNA sequence: TGTGCCAGCAACCTCGGGCTCACGGATGGCTACACCTTC. Encoded protein: CASNLGLTDGYTF.

This chain connects TRBV2 to TRBJ1-1; 8 positions match TRBD1. The CDR3 has 13 amino acids. Germline CDR1 SNHLY, CDR2 FYNNEI. V gave up 4 bases and J gave up 5 bases; unmatched junction bases: 3. CDR3 in DNA: TGTGCCAGCAGTGCACAGGGGGGAACTGAAGCTTTCTTT. Amino acid sequence: CASSAQGGTEAFF.

The V gene is TRBV24-1, the J gene TRBJ2-1; D is uncertain. Germline V gene sequence: CDR1 KGHDR, CDR2 SFDVKD. The CDR3 sequence is 12 residues long. The V and J ends lost 4 bases and 10 bases respectively, with 10 bases between them. The CDR3 bases are TGTGCCACCAGTGAAACTCTAGGCGAGCAGTTCTTC. It is translated as CATSETLGEQFF.

V and J are TRBV12-3 or TRBV12-4 and TRBJ1-2, with 9 bases that match TRBD1. J gave up 3 bases and V 5 bases, and 7 bases lay outside the gene matches. The CDR3 loop spans 15 amino acids. CDR3 loop: CASSHFRQGDYGYTF. The DNA of the CDR3 is TGTGCCAGCAGTCATTTTAGACAGGGGGACTATGGCTACACCTTC.

This clonotype has at least ten counts. The rearrangement joins TRBV7-9 to TRBJ1-1, with TRBD1 identical over 7 bases. The J segment lost 4 bases and the V segment lost 5 bases, leaving 10 bases of the junction unmatched. The CDR3 has 15 residues. Germline lookup yields CDR1 SEHNR and CDR2 FQNEAQ (reference sequence). CDR3 nucleotides: TGTGCCAGCAGCCCCACGGAAGGGGGCGGCACTGAAGCTTTCTTT. Translation: CASSPTEGGGTEAFF.

This clonotype was counted at least ten times. The chain recombines TRBV4-3 with TRBJ2-1; perhaps TRBD1 as D (6 bases). The CDR3 length is 16 residues. The germline V gene has CDR1 LGHNA and CDR2 YSLEER. V was cut by 4 bases and J by 0 bases, with 13 bases left in between. The CDR3 DNA follows: TGCGCCAGCAGCCCTGATACAGGGAGCTCCTACAATGAGCAGTTCTTC. This gives the protein CASSPDTGSSYNEQFF.

In its sample, this clonotype was seen a few times. V is TRBV27 and J is TRBJ1-5; the D is unclear. The V and J ends lost 2 bases and 0 bases respectively, with 20 bases between them. The CDR3 runs 19 residues. Germline assignment: CDR1 MNHEY and CDR2 SMNVEV (reference sequence). The CDR3 loop reads CASSLRWGTESYSNQPQHF. The CDR3 DNA reads as TGTGCCAGCAGTTTAAGATGGGGTACAGAGTCATATAGCAATCAGCCCCAGCATTTT.

The CDR3 sequence is CASSGVRDRVAHQPQHF. The CDR3 DNA sequence: TGTGCCAGCAGTGGCGTCCGGGACAGGGTGGCCCATCAGCCCCAGCATTTT. J is TRBJ1-5 and V is TRBV2; 9 bases align to TRBD1. This CDR3 region has 17 residues. The germline CDR1 and CDR2 sequences are SNHLY and FYNNEI. The ends lost 4 bases at V and 5 bases at J; junction bases unmatched: 12.